A selection of T cell receptor beta chains follows, all from one sample in a study of CD8 T cells in Susac syndrome. From the immunoSEQ multiplex PCR reads, TCRdb called clonotypes with MiXCR, one entry per CDR3 protein. The sample has some 190,000 distinct CDR3 sequences; 93% are singletons. The sequencing sample was made of CD4+ T cells from PBMCs. The receptors derive from a human donor in good health. CDR3s include the opening cysteine and the closing phenylalanine or tryptophan. Each record gives: V gene, J gene, CDR3 protein.

TRBV7-3	TRBJ2-1	CASALRSESSYNEQFF
TRBV7-2	TRBJ2-7	CASSLGGSGGYEQYF
TRBV24-1	TRBJ2-5	CATSDPGQGWGETQYF
TRBV28	TRBJ2-5	CATYRGTGLMETQYF
TRBV3-1	TRBJ1-2	CASSQGSGGQSYGYTF
TRBV29-1	TRBJ2-1	CSAYRDRGDEQFF
TRBV20-1	TRBJ2-2	CSAPRGGSNTGELFF
TRBV19	TRBJ2-6	CASRRTGLSGANVLTF
TRBV12-3/TRBV12-4	TRBJ2-7	CASSFTGSSYEQYF
TRBV20-1	TRBJ2-7	CSVQTPSGYEQYF
TRBV19	TRBJ1-1	CASSPGKDAEAFF
TRBV25-1	TRBJ1-2	CASRENPPLYGYTF
TRBV2	TRBJ2-6	CASSEALLGGRSGANVLTF
TRBV5-6	TRBJ1-6	CASSLSPWPSNSPLHF
TRBV7-3	TRBJ1-5	CASSSPRLFRPRSNQPQHF
TRBV30	TRBJ2-1	CAWSVGGKTNEQFF
TRBV19	TRBJ1-3	CASMGTAYSGNTIYF
TRBV6-1	TRBJ1-2	CASSEARGQLGYTF
TRBV24-1	TRBJ2-7	CATSGQASGEQYF
TRBV4-2	TRBJ1-2	CASSQDDSRAWGRSRGYTF
TRBV2	TRBJ1-2	CASSDRGRWVGYTF
TRBV19	TRBJ1-1	CASRRDQGTEAFF
TRBV6-5	TRBJ2-7	CASSYSDRSYEQYF
TRBV27	TRBJ2-7	CASSSRTGTYEQYF
TRBV4-1	TRBJ1-2	CASSQDGKGSTRAGYTF
TRBV5-6	TRBJ2-7	CASSLEEYEQYF
TRBV29-1	TRBJ2-7	CSVRLRGRGSYEQYF
TRBV9	TRBJ1-4	CASSTRQGGSEKLFF
TRBV4-1	TRBJ2-2	CASSLGLAGSSTGELFF
TRBV20-1	TRBJ1-1	CSARKNTEAFF
TRBV9	TRBJ1-6	CASSVDPRANSPLHF
TRBV4-3	TRBJ2-3	CASSLGWGGGSTDTQYF
TRBV3-1	TRBJ1-1	CASSHGWAGGAGMDTEAFF
TRBV6-6	TRBJ2-6	CASSHRQNSGANVLTF
TRBV28	TRBJ1-5	CASSLLTGSSQPQHF
TRBV6-4	TRBJ2-7	CASSARAGEAYEQYF
TRBV7-2	TRBJ2-2	CASSLYPGNTGELFF
TRBV6-1	TRBJ1-2	CASTPTGDYGYTF
TRBV9	TRBJ1-6	CASSSTADLIEPLHF
TRBV20-1	TRBJ2-7	CSASYGQGVGYEQYF
TRBV28	TRBJ1-2	CASSPQRSEGYTF
TRBV12-3/TRBV12-4	TRBJ2-4	CASSPPGFKNIQYF
TRBV20-1	TRBJ1-3	CSASPTGGVGNTIYF
TRBV27	TRBJ1-6	CASSLSTGGAYNSPLHF
TRBV29-1	TRBJ2-3	CSVKTGGTDTQYF
TRBV30	TRBJ1-1	CACLAARNTEAFF
TRBV4-1	TRBJ1-2	CASSQLGAINYGYTF